These T cell receptor beta chains were read from a single sample in a study of shared clonotypes between healthy human individuals. Libraries were prepared by immunoSEQ multiplex PCR; TCRdb keeps only in-frame clonotypes and omits some of them. The profile shows some 2.1 million clones, 85% to 95% of them singletons. The sample consisted of naive CD4+ T cells sorted from blood. The receptors derive from a man between 18 and 29 years old in good health. Both conserved end residues are part of each CDR3. Each record gives: clone size, V gene, D gene, J gene, CDR3 DNA, CDR3 protein. The D gene is left open where the match is weak. Only part of the rows carry a size: once, few, many, or a class if the clone is expanded.

>-|TRBV19|-|TRBJ1-2
TGTGCCAGTAGTAAGGCCGGGTATGGCTACACCTTC
CASSKAGYGYTF
>-|TRBV28|-|TRBJ1-2
TGTGCCAGCAGCCTTAAACCGGTAGGCTTGGGAGGCTACACCTTC
CASSLKPVGLGGYTF
>-|TRBV19|-|TRBJ1-2
TGTGCCAGTACCCAGATGGCAGGGGAGGTTAACTATGGCTACACCTTC
CASTQMAGEVNYGYTF
>-|TRBV4-1|TRBD1|TRBJ2-7
TGCGCCAGCAGCCCCATAAATTCCGGGACAGAAGCTTACGAGCAGTACTTC
CASSPINSGTEAYEQYF
>-|TRBV11-3|TRBD2|TRBJ2-5
TGTGCCAGCGCAAGCGGGGGGGCCCAAGAGACCCAGTACTTC
CASASGGAQETQYF
>-|TRBV6-1|-|TRBJ1-4
TGTGCCAGCAGTGAAAGTTTTAGTGGGCCCCTGGGAAAACTGTTTTTT
CASSESFSGPLGKLFF
>once|TRBV2|-|TRBJ2-7
TGTGCCAGCAGTAGTCAGGGGTTTACCTACGAGCAGTACTTC
CASSSQGFTYEQYF
>once|TRBV30|-|TRBJ2-7
TGTGCCTGGAAGGGGGGCTCTGGACTGGCCTACGAGCAGTACTTC
CAWKGGSGLAYEQYF
>-|TRBV5-1|TRBD1|TRBJ1-2
TGCGCCAGCAGCACGCCAGGGGGAGTCGACTATGGCTACACCTTC
CASSTPGGVDYGYTF
>-|TRBV6-6|-|TRBJ1-1
TGTGCCAGCAGTCGATCGCGGGGGGGCACTGAAGCTTTCTTT
CASSRSRGGTEAFF
>once|TRBV18|TRBD1|TRBJ2-7
TGTGCCAGCTCATCCTTAACAGGGACAGGGTTAGGGACCTACGAGCAGTACTTC
CASSSLTGTGLGTYEQYF
>-|TRBV4-1|-|TRBJ1-1
TGCGCCAGCAGCCCAGGACAGCACACGGCAAGGGGGGCCCCGAACACTGAAGCTTTCTTT
CASSPGQHTARGAPNTEAFF
>-|TRBV5-4|TRBD1|TRBJ1-2
TGTGCCAGCAGCCTGAGGACAGGGCCCTTCTATGGCTACACCTTC
CASSLRTGPFYGYTF
>few|TRBV6-5|-|TRBJ1-5
TGTGCCAGCAGTTACAAGGCAGGGTCCCTTCAGCCCCAGCATTTT
CASSYKAGSLQPQHF
>-|TRBV14|TRBD2|TRBJ2-1
TGTGCCAGCAGCCAAGCGCTAGCGGGAGGTGAGCAGTTCTTC
CASSQALAGGEQFF
>-|TRBV5-4|-|TRBJ2-2
TGTGCCAGCAGCTTGGATCCGGGACCGGGGACCGGGGAGCTGTTTTTT
CASSLDPGPGTGELFF
>-|TRBV19|TRBD1|TRBJ2-5
TGTGCCAGTAGTATTTCGACAGGGTCCGGGGAGACCCAGTACTTC
CASSISTGSGETQYF
>-|TRBV10-1|-|TRBJ2-2
TGCGCCAGCAGTGATAGTAGTTTGGGGGAGCTGTTTTTT
CASSDSSLGELFF
>-|TRBV10-1|TRBD1|TRBJ2-1
TGCGCCAGTAATTCGGGACAGGGGGTTTACAATGAGCAGTTCTTC
CASNSGQGVYNEQFF
>-|TRBV16|-|TRBJ1-1
TGTGCCAGCAGCCAAAACATCTTGAACACTGAAGCTTTCTTT
CASSQNILNTEAFF
>-|TRBV25-1|-|TRBJ1-6
TGTGCCAGCAGTCGGACAGTATATTCACCCCTCCACTTT
CASSRTVYSPLHF
>-|TRBV11-2|-|TRBJ2-7
TGTGCCAGCAGCGCCTCCTCCCCGGGAAGCTCCTACGAGCAGTACTTC
CASSASSPGSSYEQYF
>-|TRBV5-1|TRBD2|TRBJ2-3
TGCGCCAGCAGCTTGGTGGTAGCGGGAGTGCAGTATTTT
CASSLVVAGVQYF
>-|TRBV7-2|-|TRBJ1-1
TGTGCCAGCAGCTTAGGAACAGTAGGAGGATCTGAAGCTTTCTTT
CASSLGTVGGSEAFF
>few|TRBV7-2|TRBD2|TRBJ2-5
TGTGCCAGCAGAAAGGGAGGGGCCCAAGAGACCCAGTACTTC
CASRKGGAQETQYF
>-|TRBV2|TRBD2|TRBJ2-7
TGTGCCAGCAGCCTAGCGGGGGGCATCTACGAGCAGTACTTC
CASSLAGGIYEQYF
>-|TRBV7-2|-|TRBJ1-2
TGTGCCAGCAGCCGACAGGAAATAGCTAACTATGGCTACACCTTC
CASSRQEIANYGYTF
>-|TRBV7-8|-|TRBJ2-5
TGTGCCAGCAGCTTAGGCGACAGGCCCCATCAAGAGACCCAGTACTTC
CASSLGDRPHQETQYF
>-|TRBV18|TRBD1|TRBJ2-2
TGTGCCAGCTCACCGCCGGGACAGGGTATGCTGTTTTTT
CASSPPGQGMLFF
>once|TRBV6-5|-|TRBJ1-1
TGTGCCAGCAGGGGGATTCTCACTGAAGCTTTCTTT
CASRGILTEAFF
>-|TRBV7-2|-|TRBJ1-6
TGTGCCAGCAGCTTACCGGGTGGTGGTTCACCCCTCCACTTT
CASSLPGGGSPLHF
>-|TRBV6-5|-|TRBJ2-7
TGTGCCAGCAGCTATGACAGGAGGAGCTCCTACGAGCAGTACTTC
CASSYDRRSSYEQYF
>-|TRBV11-2|-|TRBJ2-1
TGTGCCAGCAGCTTAGGCCTAGAAAGGCAAGAGCAGTTCTTC
CASSLGLERQEQFF
>-|TRBV7-2|-|TRBJ1-3
TGTGCCAGCAGTCCGAGGGAGGGGAACTCTGGAAACACCATATATTTT
CASSPREGNSGNTIYF
>-|TRBV6-4|-|TRBJ1-1
TGTGCCAGCAGCGCGTCGGGGAACACTGAAGCTTTCTTT
CASSASGNTEAFF
>-|TRBV7-2|-|TRBJ1-3
TGTGCCAGCAGCTTTAGCGGAAACTCTGGAAACACCATATATTTT
CASSFSGNSGNTIYF
>-|TRBV15|TRBD2|TRBJ2-7
TGTGCCACCAGCAGAGACCTAGCGGCCGAGCAGTACTTC
CATSRDLAAEQYF
>-|TRBV5-1|-|TRBJ2-5
TGCGCCAGCAGCTTGGTTTGGGGTTTGGAAGAGACCCAGTACTTC
CASSLVWGLEETQYF
>-|TRBV7-8|-|TRBJ2-5
TGTGCCAGCAGCTTAGGGGCGGACCCTATGACCCAGTACTTC
CASSLGADPMTQYF
>-|TRBV28|TRBD1|TRBJ2-2
TGTGCCAGCAGCTATATCAACAGGGGTACCGGGGAGCTGTTTTTT
CASSYINRGTGELFF
>-|TRBV7-2|-|TRBJ2-1
TGTGCCAGCAGCTTGAGAACGGGGAGCTCCTACAATGAGCAGTTCTTC
CASSLRTGSSYNEQFF
>-|TRBV6-1|-|TRBJ1-4
TGTGCCAGCAGTGAAGGGACAGCAACTAATGAAAAACTGTTTTTT
CASSEGTATNEKLFF
>-|TRBV14|-|TRBJ2-2
TGTGCCAGCGGACGAGCCTGGCCCGGGGAGCTGTTTTTT
CASGRAWPGELFF
>-|TRBV5-1|-|TRBJ2-3
TGCGCCAGCAGCTTGGCTCGTCTACAGCGGAGCACAGATACGCAGTATTTT
CASSLARLQRSTDTQYF
>-|TRBV6-5|TRBD2|TRBJ2-1
TGTGCCAGCAGTTACCCGACTAGCGGGAGGACCCATGAGCAGTTCTTC
CASSYPTSGRTHEQFF